Sequencing of this TCR beta chain was carried out in a study of immune evolution from preneoplasia to lung adenocarcinoma. H&E slides confirmed each diagnosis, reviewed by two pathologists independently. Clones were read by immunoSEQ multiplex PCR, and TCRdb kept only the in-frame ones, dropping some. The sample carries about 6,400 clones, more than 65% recorded once. V lost 0 bases, J lost 7 bases, and 7 bases lay in between. Germline CDR1 is SGDLS and CDR2 is YYNGEE. The CDR3 is 13 amino acids. Study results and limitations: Top clone share appeared to fall from AAH through AIS, MIA, adenocarcinoma.

For this clone: The antigen is undetermined.

V usage is TRBV9 and J usage is TRBJ1-4, with TRBD1 as a possible D gene (5 bases). Sequences were obtained from FFPE minimally invasive lung adenocarcinoma tissue. The clonotype was recovered from a person aged 50-75 years with lung adenocarcinoma. CDR3 bases: TGTGCCAGCAGCGTAGGGCAGGGTGAAAAACTGTTTTTT. This encodes CASSVGQGEKLFF.